What follows are 16 T cell receptor beta chains derived from one specimen sequenced in a study of T cells in Graves' hyperthyroidism and ophthalmopathy. TCR beta CDR3 regions were amplified from RNA. The primer set for the first-round RT-PCR of the TCR CDR3 was HTBI. TCRdb independently ran MiXCR on the multiplex PCR reads; one entry per CDR3 protein. The profile shows hundreds of thousands of distinct CDR3 sequences, approximately 25% of them singletons. The sequenced sample consisted of blood. The receptors come from a woman in her twenties or thirties with Graves' ophthalmopathy.

The chain couples TRBV24-1 to TRBJ2-5; a weak D match, TRBD1 (6 bases). CDR1 and CDR2 from the germline V gene are KGHDR and SFDVKD. V dropped 9 bases and J dropped 5 bases, with 15 bases sitting between them. CDR3 size: 13 residues. The CDR3 coding sequence is TGTGCCACCGGTACGGCAGGGGTGGAGACCCAGTACTTC. Its translation: CATGTAGVETQYF.

The rearrangement joins TRBV29-1 to TRBJ1-1; the D is unclear. Trimming cost V 5 bases and J 5 bases, with 15 bases left between them. The CDR3 has 13 residues. The germline V gene has CDR1 SQVTM and CDR2 ANQGSEA. CDR3 sequence reads: CSVLPIVGTEAFF. In DNA form, the CDR3 reads TGCAGCGTTCTTCCAATAGTGGGGACTGAAGCTTTCTTT.

This clonotype was detected many times. The V gene is TRBV29-1, the J gene TRBJ1-3; no definite D call. Germline V gives CDR1 SQVTM, CDR2 ANQGSEA. The V end was cut by 3 bases, the J end by 0 bases, with 6 bases between. This CDR3 contains 13 residues. The CDR3 nucleotides read TGCAGCGTTGACCGGGTCTCTGGAAACACCATATATTTT. Translated: CSVDRVSGNTIYF.

This clonotype came up many times. V usage is TRBV20-1 and J usage is TRBJ1-1; possibly TRBD1 for D (5 bases). V lost 1 base to trimming and J lost 0 bases, with 12 bases between them. The CDR3 is 15 residues long. The germline CDR1 and CDR2 sequences are DFQATT and SNEGSKA (reference sequence). The CDR3, as DNA: TGCAGTGCTAGAGGGGGGGAAAGGCTGAACACTGAAGCTTTCTTT. Protein: CSARGGERLNTEAFF.

There are many counts of this clonotype. V and J are TRBV9 and TRBJ2-7, with TRBD2 matching 7 bases. Germline trimming cut 3 bases from V and 2 bases from J; bases unmatched to any gene: 5. The V gene's germline CDR1 is SGDLS and CDR2 YYNGEE. There are 14 residues in the CDR3. This chain's CDR3 is CASSGGRATYEQYF. For the CDR3, the DNA is TGTGCCAGCAGCGGGGGGAGGGCAACCTACGAGCAGTACTTC.

This chain uses TRBV12-3 or TRBV12-4 with TRBJ2-5; D is ambiguous. V was pared by 3 bases and J by 10 bases, with 24 bases between. The CDR3 is 16 amino acids. The CDR3 sequence is CASSLSSQRALDYQYF. CDR3 coding DNA: TGTGCCAGCAGTTTGAGTTCCCAACGGGCTTTGGATTACCAGTACTTC.

The DNA of the CDR3 is TGCAGTGCTACACAGGGAGATCAGCCCCAGCATTTT. It specifies CSATQGDQPQHF. This chain joins TRBV20-1 and TRBJ1-5; D is perhaps TRBD1 (6 bases). V lost 4 bases and J lost 5, with 9 bases in between. This CDR3 is built from 12 residues. Looked up from germline, CDR1 is DFQATT and CDR2 is SNEGSKA (reference sequence).

This clonotype was counted a few times. V usage is TRBV7-3 and J usage is TRBJ2-7; a possible D gene is TRBD2 (6 bases). In germline, CDR1 is SGHTA, CDR2 FQGTGA. Trimming took 5 bases from V and 2 from J, leaving 13 bases between them. The CDR3 has 14 amino acids. The CDR3 nucleotides are TGTGCCAGCAGCATAGGTGGACTACCCTACGAGCAGTACTTC. Amino acid sequence: CASSIGGLPYEQYF. The full variable domain, with the rest looked up from reference TRBV7-3 and TRBJ2-7, is GAGVSQTPSNKVTEKGKYVELRCDPISGHTALYWYRQSLGQGPEFLIYFQGTGAADDSGLPNDRFFAVRPEGSVSTLKIQRTERGDSAVYLCASSIGGLPYEQYFGPGTRLTVT.

This clonotype was observed at least ten times. V and J are TRBV11-2 and TRBJ1-2; D is undetermined. V was pared by 1 base and J by 5 bases, with 17 bases between. The CDR3 length is 16 residues. Germline assignment: CDR1 SGHAT and CDR2 FQNNGV. The CDR3 protein is CASSLVQGTHVYGYTF. The CDR3 nucleotides read TGTGCCAGCAGCTTAGTCCAAGGAACTCACGTTTATGGCTACACCTTC.

This clonotype was counted at least ten times. This chain connects TRBV27 to TRBJ1-1; D is perhaps TRBD1 (5 bases). V lost 6 bases to trimming and J lost 0 bases, with 17 bases between them. The CDR3 totals 16 residues. CDR1 and CDR2 from the germline V gene are MNHEY and SMNVEV (reference sequence). DNA of the CDR3: TGTGCCAGCAGCATAAGGGCCACAGGAGTGAACACTGAAGCTTTCTTT. This translates into CASSIRATGVNTEAFF.

Many counts were recorded for this clonotype. This sequence joins TRBV4-2 and TRBJ1-2; perhaps TRBD1 as D (5 bases). Trimming took 0 bases from V and 0 from J, leaving 8 bases between them. Per germline, CDR1 LGHNA and CDR2 YNFKEQ. The length of the CDR3 is 15 residues. In DNA form, the CDR3 reads TGTGCCAGCAGCCAAGATTTACAGGCTAACTATGGCTACACCTTC. Its translation is CASSQDLQANYGYTF.

This clonotype was seen repeatedly, ten times or more. The chain uses TRBV12-3 or TRBV12-4 and TRBJ1-5, with a possible D match to TRBD1 (5 bases). Deletions cut 3 bases from V and 7 bases from J, with 16 bases between. The CDR3 covers 15 residues. CDR3 residues: CASSLGGGLGQPQHF. CDR3 bases: TGTGCCAGCAGTTTGGGGGGAGGGTTGGGGCAGCCCCAGCATTTT.

Remarks on this clonotype: This may stem from a read error, because a much larger clone lies one nucleotide away. The V call is TRBV20-1, the J call TRBJ2-7, with D tentatively TRBD2 (7 bases). The CDR3 loop spans 15 amino acids. Trimming took off 5 bases at V and 2 bases at J, with 19 bases between the two ends. The germline V gene has CDR1 DFQATT and CDR2 SNEGSKA (reference sequence). This CDR3 reads CSAGGGQDNPYEQYF. Written as DNA, the CDR3 is TGCAGTGCTGGGGGGGGACAAGATAATCCCTACGAGCAGTACTTC.

This clonotype was seen repeatedly, ten times or more. The junction departs from the called germline gene at one end, perhaps through a read error. V usage is TRBV10-3 and J usage is TRBJ1-2; possibly TRBD1 for D (5 bases). The CDR3 spans 14 residues. CDR1 ENHRY and CDR2 SYGVKD come from the germline V gene. The CDR3 loop reads CAIKLGTDSYGYAF. The CDR3 region has the DNA TGTGCCATCAAGCTAGGGACGGATTCCTATGGCTACGCCTTC.

The rearrangement links TRBV28 to TRBJ1-3, with unresolved D. CDR3 length: 14 residues. Looked up from germline, CDR1 is MDHEN and CDR2 is SYDVKM. V lost 3 bases to trimming and J lost 4 bases, with 10 bases between them. The CDR3 protein is CASSFQDTGNTIYF. The CDR3, as DNA: TGTGCCAGCAGTTTCCAGGATACCGGAAACACCATATATTTT.

This clonotype has a count of ten or more. V and J are TRBV30 and TRBJ2-2, with D tentatively TRBD2 (5 bases). Trimming left V 5 bases short and J 6 bases short, with 10 bases between. CDR1 and CDR2 (germline): GTSNPN, SVGIG (reference sequence). The CDR3 is 12 amino acids. CDR3 region: CAWGRLSGELFF. The DNA of the CDR3 is TGTGCCTGGGGGCGACTATCCGGGGAGCTGTTTTTT.